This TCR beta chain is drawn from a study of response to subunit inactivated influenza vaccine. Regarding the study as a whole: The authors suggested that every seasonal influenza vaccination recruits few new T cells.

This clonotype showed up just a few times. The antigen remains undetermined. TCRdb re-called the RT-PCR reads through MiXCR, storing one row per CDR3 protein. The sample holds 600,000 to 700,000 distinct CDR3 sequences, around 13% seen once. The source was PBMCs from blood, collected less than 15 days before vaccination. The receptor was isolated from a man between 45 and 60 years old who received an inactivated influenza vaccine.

In nucleotides, the CDR3 is TGTGCCAGCAGCCAACAGGGCTCATTCGCAGATACGCAGTATTTT. Protein product: CASSQQGSFADTQYF. J is TRBJ2-3 and V is TRBV7-3; D might be TRBD1 (6 bases). The length of the CDR3 is 15 residues. V was trimmed by 5 bases and J by 4 bases, leaving 16 bases between them. Germline CDR1 SGHTA, CDR2 FQGTGA.